The 27 T cell receptor beta chains reported below all come from one sample, sequenced in a study of blood T cell repertoires in COVID-19. Sequenced by immunoSEQ multiplex PCR; TCRdb stores in-frame clones only, minus some. The table has about 230,000 clones, over 75% seen once. The specimen sequenced was peripheral blood. All receptors come from a man aged 50 or older with COVID-19, enrolled during active disease.

The genes are TRBV7-2 and TRBJ1-2; no reliable D call. The germline V gene has CDR1 SGHTA and CDR2 FQGNSA. This CDR3 has 16 amino acids. V was trimmed by 7 bases and J by 1 base, leaving 19 bases between them. The CDR3 nucleotides read TGTGCCAGCACCCCGCCCTGGAGCGAGCTTAACTATGGCTACACCTTC. As protein: CASTPPWSELNYGYTF.

DNA of the CDR3: TGTGCCAGCAGCTGGCGCACAGGGGAAGCCCCTCAAGAGACCCAGTACTTC. This gives the protein CASSWRTGEAPQETQYF. The V and J genes are TRBV7-2 and TRBJ2-5; 7 bases line up with TRBD1. The CDR3 is made up of 17 amino acids. The ends lost 4 bases at V and 2 bases at J; junction bases unmatched: 13. CDR1 SGHTA and CDR2 FQGNSA come from the germline V gene.

V gene TRBV12-3 or TRBV12-4 combines with J gene TRBJ2-1, with D possibly being TRBD2 (6 bases). The CDR3 has 13 residues. Trimming took off 3 bases at V and 9 bases at J, with 12 bases between the two ends. In nucleotides, the CDR3 is TGTGCCAGCAGTTTTCTATCGGGGGTTGAGCAGTTCTTC. Amino acids: CASSFLSGVEQFF.

The V call is TRBV6-2 or TRBV6-3, the J call TRBJ1-2; D not certain. Trimming shortened V by 2 bases and J by 7 bases, and 14 bases separated the two germline ends. The CDR3 covers 14 residues. CDR1 MNHEY and CDR2 SVGEGT come from the germline V gene. Written as DNA, the CDR3 is TGTGCCAGCAGTTACCGGTCAGGCCTTCGTGGCTACACCTTC. It translates to CASSYRSGLRGYTF.

The CDR3 coding sequence is TGTGCCAGCAGCCCTGACAGGAGCTCCTATAATTCACCCCTCCACTTT. This translates into CASSPDRSSYNSPLHF. This chain links TRBV4-2 with TRBJ1-6; TRBD1 is a possible D gene (6 bases). The CDR3 totals 16 residues. The ends were cut back, 4 bases at V and 0 bases at J, with 10 bases in the middle. Germline V gives CDR1 LGHNA, CDR2 YNFKEQ.

The CDR3 DNA sequence: TGTGCCAGCAGTTCTACAGAGAACACAGATACGCAGTATTTT. It yields the protein CASSSTENTDTQYF. J is TRBJ2-3 and V is TRBV7-8; D unresolved. This CDR3 comprises 14 residues. Per the germline V gene, CDR1 is SGHVS and CDR2 is FQNEAQ. Trimming took off 6 bases at V and 2 bases at J, with 12 bases between the two ends.

V is TRBV2 and J is TRBJ1-5; 7 bases agree with TRBD1. Trimming at V came to 4 bases and at J to 1 base, leaving 1 base not matched to a gene. CDR1 is SNHLY, CDR2 FYNNEI, per germline. The CDR3 extends over 14 amino acids. In nucleotides, the CDR3 is TGTGCCAGCAGTGCGGGACAGAGCAATCAGCCCCAGCATTTT. This gives the protein CASSAGQSNQPQHF.

This sequence joins TRBV7-2 and TRBJ1-2, with D possibly being TRBD1 (5 bases). The germline V and J ends were trimmed by 5 bases and 4 bases, with 17 bases remaining between them. The CDR3 is 15 residues long. The germline gives CDR1 SGHTA, CDR2 FQGNSA. The CDR3 DNA sequence: TGTGCCAGCAGCCCTCGGGGGGTATTATCCTATGGCTACACCTTC. It encodes CASSPRGVLSYGYTF.

This chain joins TRBV11-2 and TRBJ2-2, with D possibly being TRBD2 (5 bases). The CDR3 extends over 13 amino acids. Germline V gene sequence: CDR1 SGHAT, CDR2 FQNNGV. V was clipped by 7 bases and J by 3 bases, with 9 bases between them. The CDR3 protein is CASNGRDTGELFF. The CDR3 bases are TGTGCCAGCAACGGGCGGGACACCGGGGAGCTGTTTTTT.

The V and J genes are TRBV5-6 and TRBJ1-6; a weak D match, TRBD1 (6 bases). Germline lookup yields CDR1 SGHDT and CDR2 YYEEEE. This CDR3 has 16 residues. Trimming took 4 bases from V and 7 from J, leaving 18 bases between them. The CDR3 spells CASSAGTQPRNSPLHF. Here the CDR3 DNA reads TGTGCCAGCAGCGCCGGGACACAACCAAGGAATTCACCCCTCCACTTT.

The genes are TRBV4-3 and TRBJ1-2, with D perhaps matching TRBD1 (6 bases). This CDR3 has 13 amino acids. CDR1 LGHNA and CDR2 YSLEER come from the germline V gene. Trimming pared 1 base from V and 8 bases from J, leaving 11 bases between. DNA of the CDR3: TGCGCCAGCAGCCAAGCACAGGGTTGGGGCTACACCTTC. Its translation: CASSQAQGWGYTF.

This clone was detected only a few times. This chain joins TRBV10-3 and TRBJ1-2; 9 positions agree with TRBD1. The CDR3 has 14 amino acids. The germline CDR1 and CDR2 sequences are ENHRY and SYGVKD. J gave up 0 bases and V 10 bases, and 6 bases lay outside the gene matches. This CDR3 reads CANSQGAANYGYTF. CDR3 in DNA: TGTGCCAACTCACAGGGGGCAGCTAACTATGGCTACACCTTC.

The gene calls are TRBV7-8 and TRBJ1-2, with D maybe TRBD1 (5 bases). CDR3 size: 15 residues. Per the germline V gene, CDR1 is SGHVS and CDR2 is FQNEAQ. V lost 1 base and J lost 9, with 18 bases in between. The CDR3 DNA sequence: TGTGCCAGCAGCTTAGATGTGGGGCCTCCTATCCGCTACACCTTC. Translated: CASSLDVGPPIRYTF.

V gene TRBV6-5 combines with J gene TRBJ1-2, with unresolved D. The length of the CDR3 is 12 residues. Germline V lookup: CDR1 MNHEY, CDR2 SVGAGI. V was trimmed by 0 bases and J by 9 bases, leaving 8 bases between them. CDR3 coding DNA: TGTGCCAGCAGTTACTCGGGAGGGAGCTACACCTTC. Translation: CASSYSGGSYTF.

This clone was seen more than once but under ten times. The rearrangement joins TRBV27 to TRBJ1-5; the D gene is possibly TRBD1 (6 bases). Trimming removed 5 bases from V and 4 bases from J, with 12 bases in between. The germline gives CDR1 MNHEY, CDR2 SMNVEV (reference sequence). The CDR3 covers 14 residues. This chain's CDR3 is CASSPSRGNQPQHF. CDR3 nucleotides: TGTGCCAGCAGTCCATCCAGGGGAAATCAGCCCCAGCATTTT.

The chain carries TRBV4-1 and TRBJ2-7; 11 positions agree with TRBD2. J lost 3 bases, V lost 0 bases, and 7 bases had no gene match. In germline, CDR1 is MGHRA, CDR2 YSYEKL. CDR3 length: 17 amino acids. The CDR3 sequence is CASSQDGLAGGHYEQYF. The CDR3 nucleotides read TGCGCCAGCAGCCAAGATGGGCTAGCGGGGGGCCACTACGAGCAGTACTTC.

This chain links TRBV19 with TRBJ1-2; D remains unclear. From germline, CDR1 is LNHDA and CDR2 SQIVND (reference sequence). V was trimmed by 6 bases and J by 8 bases, leaving 10 bases between them. This CDR3 is built from 11 residues. The CDR3 coding sequence is TGTGCCAGTAGCGAAAGCTTCGGCTACACCTTC. Protein: CASSESFGYTF.

This clone is a singleton in its sample. The rearrangement joins TRBV7-2 to TRBJ2-7; 9 bases map to TRBD1. Germline loops: CDR1 SGHTA, CDR2 FQGNSA. CDR3 length: 15 amino acids. V gave up 4 bases and J gave up 3 bases; unmatched junction bases: 7. Written as DNA, the CDR3 is TGTGCCAGCAGCTCCGCAGGGACAGGGAACTACGAGCAGTACTTC. Amino acid sequence: CASSSAGTGNYEQYF.

The V and J genes are TRBV2 and TRBJ1-1; perhaps TRBD1 as D (6 bases). Germline CDR1 is SNHLY and CDR2 is FYNNEI. This CDR3 region has 12 residues. Trimming left V 8 bases short and J 7 bases short, with 14 bases between. The CDR3 loop is CASGYTGYEAFF. In DNA, the CDR3 is TGTGCCAGCGGATACACAGGGTATGAAGCTTTCTTT.

Only a few counts were recorded for this clone. V gene TRBV7-3 combines with J gene TRBJ2-2; TRBD1 matches 8 bases. V lost 3 bases to trimming and J lost 8 bases; unmatched junction nucleotides: 8. The CDR3 is 15 residues long. The germline CDR1 and CDR2 sequences are SGHTA and FQGTGA. The CDR3 sequence is CASSLTGAQIGELFF. In DNA form, the CDR3 reads TGTGCCAGCAGCTTGACAGGGGCTCAGATAGGGGAGCTGTTTTTT.

The chain joins TRBV30 to TRBJ1-1; possible D gene TRBD1, 5 bases. From germline, CDR1 is GTSNPN and CDR2 SVGIG (reference sequence). This CDR3 contains 13 residues. V lost 4 bases and J 1 base, leaving 10 bases between the germline ends. The CDR3 sequence: CAWKGVQNTEAFF. The CDR3 coding sequence is TGTGCCTGGAAAGGGGTACAGAACACTGAAGCTTTCTTT.

The chain links TRBV30 to TRBJ1-6; a possible D gene is TRBD1 (5 bases). V lost 5 bases and J 7 bases, leaving 12 bases between the germline ends. The germline CDR1 and CDR2 sequences are GTSNPN and SVGIG (reference sequence). This CDR3 is built from 13 residues. Here the CDR3 DNA reads TGTGCCTGGCAAGGGGAATGGAATTCACCCCTCCACTTT. Translating it yields CAWQGEWNSPLHF. Full variable domain (remainder filled in from reference TRBV30 and TRBJ1-6): SQTIHQWPATLVQPVGSPLSLECTVEGTSNPNLYWYRQAAGRGLQLLFYSVGIGQISSEVPQNLSASRPQDRQFILSSKKLLLSDSGFYLCAWQGEWNSPLHFGNGTRLTVT.

This chain uses TRBV15 with TRBJ2-4, with 7 bases aligning to TRBD1. Losses at the gene ends were 0 bases for V and 6 bases for J; bases not matched to a gene: 11. The germline V gene encodes CDR1 LNHNV and CDR2 YYDKDF (reference sequence). The CDR3 contains 17 residues. CDR3 coding DNA: TGTGCCACCAGCAGAGATCGAGGGGGCGCATGGGGAAACATTCAGTACTTC. This translates into CATSRDRGGAWGNIQYF.

The chain links TRBV6-2 or TRBV6-3 to TRBJ1-4; D possibly corresponds to TRBD1 (5 bases). V was trimmed by 2 bases and J by 3 bases, leaving 10 bases between them. Germline V gives CDR1 MNHEY, CDR2 SVGEGT. This CDR3 spans 15 amino acids. CDR3 in amino acids: CASSYVAGANEKLFF. CDR3 in DNA: TGTGCCAGCAGTTACGTGGCGGGGGCTAATGAAAAACTGTTTTTT.

The chain carries TRBV5-1 and TRBJ2-7; TRBD2 is a possible D gene (6 bases). Trimming pared 5 bases from V and 2 bases from J, leaving 17 bases between. The CDR3 is 15 amino acids. Germline V lookup: CDR1 SGHRS, CDR2 YFSETQ. The CDR3 DNA follows: TGCGCCAGCAGGGCTGGCCTAGCGACCCCCTACGAGCAGTACTTC. Its protein is CASRAGLATPYEQYF. The complete variable domain, with remaining parts taken from reference TRBV5-1 and TRBJ2-7, reads KAGVTQTPRYLIKTRGQQVTLSCSPISGHRSVSWYQQTPGQGLQFLFEYFSETQRNKGNFPGRFSGRQFSNSRSEMNVSTLELGDSALYLCASRAGLATPYEQYFGPGTRLTVT.

This chain joins TRBV12-3 or TRBV12-4 and TRBJ1-4; 8 bases fit TRBD1. The CDR3 has 13 amino acids. V dropped 6 bases and J dropped 8; count of bases not matched to a gene: 5. In DNA form, the CDR3 reads TGTGCCAGCAGGATGACAGGGGCCGAAAAACTGTTTTTT. Its protein is CASRMTGAEKLFF.

The V call is TRBV6-1, the J call TRBJ2-7; 9 bases are a match to TRBD2. CDR1 is MNHNS, CDR2 SASEGT, per germline. The junction had 7 bases not matched to a gene; V was cut back by 4 bases and J by 0 bases. This CDR3 is 16 amino acids long. Here the CDR3 DNA reads TGTGCCAGCAGTGGACCCGGACTAGCGCGCTCCTACGAGCAGTACTTC. This sequence encodes CASSGPGLARSYEQYF.